This TCR beta chain was identified during a study of identical twins. Between the trimmed V and J ends, which lost 6 bases and 0 bases, there was a span of 9 bases. CDR1 and CDR2 from the germline V gene are SGHVS and FNYEAQ. CDR3 length: 14 amino acids. One entry per CDR3 protein, called by TCRdb with MiXCR from the 5' RACE reads. The repertoire holds about 690,000 distinct CDR3 sequences, 6.1% seen once, with roughly 2% in the top ten. This clonotype was counted at least ten times. The chain is built from TRBV7-6 and TRBJ1-3; D unclear. The clonotype was recovered from a man aged 18 to 35 in good health. The material sequenced was naive T cells sorted from blood. CDR3 in DNA: TGTGCCAGCAGACGCGACCCCTCTGGAAACACCATATATTTT. Amino acid sequence: CASRRDPSGNTIYF.